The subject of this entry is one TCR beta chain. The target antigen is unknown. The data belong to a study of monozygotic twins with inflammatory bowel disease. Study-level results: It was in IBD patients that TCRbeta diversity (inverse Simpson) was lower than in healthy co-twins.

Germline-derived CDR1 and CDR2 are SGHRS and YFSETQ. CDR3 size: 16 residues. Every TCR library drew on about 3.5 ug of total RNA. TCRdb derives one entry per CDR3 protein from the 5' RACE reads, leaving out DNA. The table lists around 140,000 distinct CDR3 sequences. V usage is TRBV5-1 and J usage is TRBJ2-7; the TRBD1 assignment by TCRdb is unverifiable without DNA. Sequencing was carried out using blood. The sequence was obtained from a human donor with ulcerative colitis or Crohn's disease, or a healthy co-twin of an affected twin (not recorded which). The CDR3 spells CASSRGTLTLSYEQYF. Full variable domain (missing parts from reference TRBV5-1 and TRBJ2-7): KAGVTQTPRYLIKTRGQQVTLSCSPISGHRSVSWYQQTPGQGLQFLFEYFSETQRNKGNFPGRFSGRQFSNSRSEMNVSTLELGDSALYLCASSRGTLTLSYEQYFGPGTRLTVT.